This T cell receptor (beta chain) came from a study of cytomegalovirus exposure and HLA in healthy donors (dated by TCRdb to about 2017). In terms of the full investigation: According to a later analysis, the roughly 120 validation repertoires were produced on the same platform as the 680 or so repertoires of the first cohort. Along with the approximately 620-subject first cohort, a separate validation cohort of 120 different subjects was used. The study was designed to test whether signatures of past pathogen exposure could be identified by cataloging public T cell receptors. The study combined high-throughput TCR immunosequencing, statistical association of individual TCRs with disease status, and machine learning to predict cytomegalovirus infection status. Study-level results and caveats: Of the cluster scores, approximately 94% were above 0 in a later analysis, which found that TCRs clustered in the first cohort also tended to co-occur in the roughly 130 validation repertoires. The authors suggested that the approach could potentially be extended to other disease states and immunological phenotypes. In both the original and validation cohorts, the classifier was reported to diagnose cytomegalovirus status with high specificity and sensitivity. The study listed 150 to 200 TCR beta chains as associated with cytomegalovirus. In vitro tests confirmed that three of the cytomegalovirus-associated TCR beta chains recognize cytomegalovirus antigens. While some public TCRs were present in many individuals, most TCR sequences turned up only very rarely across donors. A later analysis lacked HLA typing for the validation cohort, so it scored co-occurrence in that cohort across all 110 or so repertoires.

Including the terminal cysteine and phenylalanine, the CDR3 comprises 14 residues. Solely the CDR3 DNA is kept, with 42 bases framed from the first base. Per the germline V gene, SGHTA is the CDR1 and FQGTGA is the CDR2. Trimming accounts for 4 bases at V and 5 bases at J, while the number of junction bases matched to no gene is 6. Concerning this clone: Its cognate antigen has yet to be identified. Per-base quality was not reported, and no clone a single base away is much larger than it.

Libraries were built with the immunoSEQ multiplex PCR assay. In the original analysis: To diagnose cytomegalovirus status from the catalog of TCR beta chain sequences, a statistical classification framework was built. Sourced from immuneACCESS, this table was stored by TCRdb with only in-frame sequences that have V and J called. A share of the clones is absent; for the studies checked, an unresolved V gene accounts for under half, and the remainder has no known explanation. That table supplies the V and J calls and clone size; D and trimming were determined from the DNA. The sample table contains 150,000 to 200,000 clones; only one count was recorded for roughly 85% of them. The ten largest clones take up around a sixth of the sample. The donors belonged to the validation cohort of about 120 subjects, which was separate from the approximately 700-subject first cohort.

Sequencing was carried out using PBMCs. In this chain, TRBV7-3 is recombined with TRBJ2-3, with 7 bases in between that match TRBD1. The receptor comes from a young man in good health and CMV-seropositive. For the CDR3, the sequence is CASSSGTVGDTQYF. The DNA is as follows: TGTGCCAGCAGCTCCGGGACAGTTGGAGATACGCAGTATTTT.